This T cell receptor beta chain was identified during a study of Graves' ophthalmopathy and Graves' hyperthyroidism. Whole-study results and caveats: Ophthalmopathy cases were distinguished from stable hyperthyroidism by a 13-signature model, reaching just over 85% sensitivity and 70% to 84% specificity. Blood shared most expanded thyroid clonotypes above 0.001 frequency.

CDR1 and CDR2 (germline): SQVTM, ANQGSEA. The CDR3 runs 13 residues. Germline trimming cut 5 bases from V and 3 bases from J; bases unmatched to any gene: 1. This clonotype has ten or more counts. The antigen is unknown. Sampling around 9.8 ml of fresh peripheral blood provided the PBMCs. Beta-chain TCR CDR3 regions were amplified from RNA transcripts. After a first-round RT-PCR with HTBI primers, a second-round multiplex PCR was run. TCRdb itself ran the multiplex PCR reads through MiXCR, one entry per CDR3 protein. The sample consists of about 200,000 distinct CDR3 sequences, approximately 29% of them appearing once.

Sequenced sample: peripheral blood. The receptor was derived from a middle-aged man with Graves' ophthalmopathy. This chain links TRBV29-1 with TRBJ2-2, with 9 bases that match TRBD1. The CDR3: CSVWDRDTGELFF. CDR3 in DNA: TGCAGCGTTTGGGACAGGGACACCGGGGAGCTGTTTTTT.